The 16 T cell receptor beta chains below come from one sample, sequenced in a study of control samples from healthy donors and cancer patients. Profiling relied on immunoSEQ multiplex PCR, and the TCRdb table lists in-frame clones only, not all of them. The sample contains approximately 170,000 clones, around nine tenths of which appear only once. Sequenced input: blood. These receptors were collected from a woman in her twenties or thirties in good health.

This chain uses TRBV12-3 or TRBV12-4 with TRBJ1-4; D gene unclear. The CDR3 covers 13 residues. V gave up 8 bases and J gave up 0 bases, with 7 bases separating them. The CDR3 region is CASADSTNEKLFF. DNA for the CDR3: TGTGCCAGCGCAGATTCAACTAATGAAAAACTGTTTTTT.

The rearrangement joins TRBV7-9 to TRBJ2-5, with D perhaps TRBD1 or TRBD2 (5 bases each). This CDR3 comprises 14 residues. Germline-derived CDR1 and CDR2 are SEHNR and FQNEAQ (reference sequence). V lost 1 base and J 5 bases, leaving 11 bases between the germline ends. The CDR3 sequence: CASSLGPRGETQYF. The CDR3 nucleotides are TGTGCCAGCAGCTTAGGGCCACGGGGCGAGACCCAGTACTTC.

The chain carries TRBV2 and TRBJ2-7; possibly TRBD1 for D (5 bases). Germline loops: CDR1 SNHLY, CDR2 FYNNEI. Between the trimmed V and J ends, which lost 11 bases and 0 bases, there was a span of 14 bases. The CDR3 has 13 amino acids. The CDR3 protein is CASVGPNSYEQYF. In nucleotides, the CDR3 is TGTGCCTCGGTGGGGCCAAACTCCTACGAGCAGTACTTC.

The V and J genes are TRBV5-4 and TRBJ1-2; tentatively, D is TRBD1 (5 bases). V was clipped by 0 bases and J by 4 bases, with 10 bases between them. This CDR3 spans 14 amino acids. CDR1 is SGHNT, CDR2 YYREEE, per germline (reference sequence). The DNA of the CDR3 is TGTGCCAGCAGCTTGGGTGGGGGATCCTATGGCTACACCTTC. Protein sequence: CASSLGGGSYGYTF.

The V gene is TRBV6-1, the J gene TRBJ1-6, with 7 bases aligning to TRBD1. This CDR3 has 15 amino acids. Germline values: CDR1 MNHNS, CDR2 SASEGT. V shed 2 bases and J 5 bases; nucleotides not matched to a gene: 3. The CDR3: CASSETGADNSPLHF. DNA of the CDR3: TGTGCCAGCAGTGAAACAGGGGCTGATAATTCACCCCTCCACTTT.

V is TRBV6-5 and J is TRBJ2-1; 7 nucleotides align to TRBD2. The ends lost 6 bases at V and 4 bases at J; junction bases unmatched: 6. The CDR3 runs to 14 residues. Germline assignment: CDR1 MNHEY and CDR2 SVGAGI. CDR3 in DNA: TGTGCCAGCAGAGTGGACGGGGGGTACAATGAGCAGTTCTTC. Residues: CASRVDGGYNEQFF.

This clone came up a few times. The rearrangement joins TRBV29-1 to TRBJ2-3; the D gene could be TRBD1 or TRBD2 (6 bases each). Trimming left V 7 bases short and J 5 bases short, with 13 bases between. Germline V lookup: CDR1 SQVTM, CDR2 ANQGSEA. This CDR3 comprises 12 residues. The CDR3 bases are TGCAGCGGGGGGCAGGGAGGAGATACGCAGTATTTT. It encodes CSGGQGGDTQYF.

The J gene is TRBJ1-6, the V gene TRBV12-3 or TRBV12-4; D is perhaps TRBD1 (5 bases). The CDR3 has 13 amino acids. Trimming cost V 6 bases and J 8 bases, with 11 bases left between them. DNA for the CDR3: TGTGCCAGCAGGGGGGAGACTGATTCACCCCTCCACTTT. It translates to CASRGETDSPLHF.

The chain recombines TRBV27 with TRBJ1-1, with D unclear. The CDR3 totals 15 residues. Looked up from germline, CDR1 is MNHEY and CDR2 is SMNVEV (reference sequence). V lost 2 bases to trimming and J lost 1 base, with 11 bases between them. CDR3 sequence (DNA): TGTGCCAGCAGTTTAAGTAGGTTCGCGAACACTGAAGCTTTCTTT. Encoded protein: CASSLSRFANTEAFF.

The chain combines TRBV2 with TRBJ1-5; TRBD1 is a possible D gene (5 bases). The V end was cut by 2 bases, the J end by 7 bases, with 18 bases between. Germline lookup yields CDR1 SNHLY and CDR2 FYNNEI. The CDR3 sequence is 16 residues long. Here the CDR3 DNA reads TGTGCCAGCAGTGAACCTACAACTCCAGGGTTACAGCCCCAGCATTTT. It yields the protein CASSEPTTPGLQPQHF.

In its sample, this clone was seen once. This rearrangement joins TRBV7-8 to TRBJ1-1; D unclear. The V and J ends lost 4 bases and 1 base respectively, with 25 bases between them. The CDR3 length is 19 residues. CDR1 and CDR2 (germline): SGHVS, FQNEAQ. The DNA for the CDR3 is TGTGCCAGCAGCTCCCGGGTCAGGTCCGTCCCTCCGGGGAACACTGAAGCTTTCTTT. Amino acid sequence: CASSSRVRSVPPGNTEAFF.

V gene TRBV12-3 or TRBV12-4 combines with J gene TRBJ1-2; 7 positions agree with TRBD1. The CDR3 has 13 residues. The ends lost 7 bases at V and 7 bases at J; junction bases unmatched: 9. The CDR3 nucleotides read TGTGCCAGCACCCCGACAGGGTACAGTGGCTACACCTTC. Its protein is CASTPTGYSGYTF.

V gene TRBV30 combines with J gene TRBJ2-2; 7 bases map to TRBD2. Germline CDR1 is GTSNPN and CDR2 is SVGIG (reference sequence). The length of the CDR3 is 14 residues. The J segment lost 5 bases and the V segment lost 8 bases, leaving 11 bases of the junction unmatched. The CDR3 protein is CARDLAAGTGELFF. The CDR3 DNA follows: TGTGCCCGCGACCTAGCGGCGGGTACCGGGGAGCTGTTTTTT.

The chain has TRBV4-1 and TRBJ2-5; the D gene is possibly TRBD2 (5 bases). With 0 bases removed from V and 4 bases from J, the gap between germline ends came to 9 bases. The CDR3 sequence is 14 residues long. Germline V lookup: CDR1 MGHRA, CDR2 YSYEKL. The CDR3 region is CASSQESGGETQYF. CDR3 sequence (DNA): TGCGCCAGCAGCCAAGAAAGTGGAGGAGAGACCCAGTACTTC.

The chain uses TRBV12-3 or TRBV12-4 and TRBJ2-1; 8 bases match TRBD1. V gave up 5 bases and J gave up 8 bases; unmatched junction bases: 2. CDR3 size: 12 residues. The CDR3 reads CASSDRGDEQFF. The CDR3 region has the DNA TGTGCCAGCAGTGACAGGGGCGATGAGCAGTTCTTC.

The chain carries TRBV5-1 and TRBJ2-5; TRBD2 agrees at 7 bases. Germline CDR1 SGHRS, CDR2 YFSETQ. The CDR3 spans 15 residues. After removal of 0 bases from V and 2 bases from J, the junction contained 4 bases not matched to a gene. CDR3 bases: TGCGCCAGCAGCTTGGGGGAGGGCAGACAAGAGACCCAGTACTTC. This codes for CASSLGEGRQETQYF.